The clone carrying this T cell receptor (beta chain) was counted a few times. Trimming took off 4 bases at V and 1 base at J, with 20 bases between the two ends. The CDR3 is 17 amino acids. CDR1 and CDR2 from the germline V gene are SGHRS and YFSETQ. The data are from a study of T-cell reconstitution after alpha-beta-depleted transplantation in children. During its preparation, the TCRbeta library received unique molecular identifiers. TCRdb reanalysed the PCR reads using MiXCR and keeps one entry per CDR3 protein. The data show 400,000 to 500,000 distinct CDR3 sequences, around 9.9% seen once. This chain links TRBV5-1 with TRBJ2-5; D is perhaps TRBD1 or TRBD2 (5 bases each). This clonotype was obtained from a human donor who donated a stem cell graft to a child with acute myeloid leukemia. This material consisted of PBMCs from the stem cell graft donor, taken from the stem cell graft. The CDR3 reads CASSDNGAASTQETQYF. Here the CDR3 DNA reads TGCGCCAGCAGCGACAACGGGGCCGCAAGTACCCAAGAGACCCAGTACTTC.